These 27 T cell receptor beta chains were all obtained from the same sample, sequenced in a study of cytomegalovirus exposure and HLA in healthy donors. The PCR made use of 60 Vbeta and 13 Jbeta primers. Some clones are missing from TCRdb's copy, which holds only in-frame ones; the method was immunoSEQ multiplex PCR. The sample holds under 200,000 clones; over 75% are singletons and the top ten take 1% to 1.5%. Sample: PBMCs. These receptors were collected from a man over 45 in good health and CMV-seropositive.

This sequence joins TRBV15 and TRBJ2-7, with 11 bases lining up with TRBD2. V was pared by 8 bases and J by 6 bases, with 6 bases of the junction left unmatched. Germline values: CDR1 LNHNV, CDR2 YYDKDF (reference sequence). The CDR3 sequence is 13 residues long. The CDR3: CATSLAGEGEQYF. The CDR3, as DNA: TGTGCCACCTCACTAGCGGGGGAGGGCGAGCAGTACTTC.

CDR3 nucleotides: TGTGCCAGCAGCGACGGACTAGCGGGGATCGAGACCCAGTACTTC. The encoded protein is CASSDGLAGIETQYF. V and J are TRBV2 and TRBJ2-5; 12 nucleotides match TRBD2. After removal of 6 bases from V and 5 bases from J, the junction contained 7 bases not matched to a gene. CDR1 SNHLY and CDR2 FYNNEI come from the germline V gene. The length of the CDR3 is 15 residues.

The chain employs TRBV9 and TRBJ1-5; D might be TRBD1 (6 bases). Germline assignment: CDR1 SGDLS and CDR2 YYNGEE. Deletions cut 4 bases from V and 10 bases from J, with 18 bases between. The CDR3 runs to 14 residues. The chain's CDR3 is CASSRDRLESPQHF. The CDR3 DNA sequence: TGTGCCAGCAGCCGAGACAGGTTAGAAAGTCCCCAGCATTTT.

The chain has TRBV19 and TRBJ2-1, with 10 bases matching TRBD2. Germline CDR1 is LNHDA and CDR2 is SQIVND (reference sequence). CDR3 length: 16 amino acids. Losses at the gene ends were 3 bases for V and 4 bases for J; bases not matched to a gene: 6. The CDR3 DNA is TGTGCCAGTAGTATGAATAGCGGGGGGAGTTACAATGAGCAGTTCTTC. Protein: CASSMNSGGSYNEQFF.

This chain uses TRBV7-9 with TRBJ2-1, with 16 bases lining up with TRBD2. CDR1 and CDR2 (germline): SEHNR, FQNEAQ (reference sequence). The CDR3 is 19 amino acids. The V and J ends lost 5 bases and 2 bases, in that order; junction bases with no gene match: 9. The CDR3 loop is CASSVPGTSGRATYNEQFF. The CDR3 DNA reads TGTGCCAGCAGCGTCCCCGGGACTAGCGGGAGGGCGACCTACAATGAGCAGTTCTTC.

The chain employs TRBV28 and TRBJ1-2; maybe TRBD1 (6 bases). Germline values: CDR1 MDHEN, CDR2 SYDVKM. Trimming pared 3 bases from V and 1 base from J, leaving 18 bases between. The CDR3 has 17 amino acids. CDR3 sequence: CASSLYTGPPFNYGYTF. The CDR3 region has the DNA TGTGCCAGCAGTTTGTATACAGGGCCGCCGTTTAACTATGGCTACACCTTC.

J is TRBJ1-2 and V is TRBV28, with 7 bases fitting TRBD1. The CDR3 length is 17 residues. V shed 3 bases and J 2 bases; nucleotides not matched to a gene: 12. Germline lookup yields CDR1 MDHEN and CDR2 SYDVKM. DNA for the CDR3: TGTGCCAGCAGTTTTCTTGTATTGGGGGGACAGAACTATGGCTACACCTTC. It yields the protein CASSFLVLGGQNYGYTF.

J is TRBJ2-5 and V is TRBV10-3, with 11 bases identical to TRBD2. The CDR3 extends over 13 amino acids. The germline V gene encodes CDR1 ENHRY and CDR2 SYGVKD. V gave up 9 bases and J gave up 2 bases; unmatched junction bases: 2. This CDR3 is CAIRLAGQETQYF. The CDR3 region has the DNA TGTGCCATTCGACTAGCGGGGCAAGAGACCCAGTACTTC.

As for this clone: Compared with germline, one end of the junction differs, possibly owing to a read error. The rearrangement uses TRBV18 and TRBJ2-3; 7 bases match TRBD1. The V gene's germline CDR1 is KGHSH and CDR2 LQKENI. The CDR3 is 17 amino acids. The CDR3 loop is CASTPRGQPSSTDTQYF. Written as DNA, the CDR3 is TGTGCCAGCACACCCCGGGGACAGCCGTCATCAACAGATACGCAGTATTTT. The full variable domain, with the rest looked up from reference TRBV18 and TRBJ2-3, is NAGVMQNPRHLVRRRGQEARLRCSPMKGHSHVYWYRQLPEEGLKFMVYLQKENIIDESGMPKERFSAEFPKEGPSILRIQQVVRGDSAAYFCASTPRGQPSSTDTQYFGPGTRLTVL.

V usage is TRBV5-8 and J usage is TRBJ2-7; TRBD2 agrees at 9 bases. Germline V gene sequence: CDR1 SGHTS, CDR2 YDEGEE. The CDR3 extends over 15 amino acids. V lost 4 bases and J lost 6; bases outside the gene matches: 11. In DNA, the CDR3 is TGTGCCAGCAGCACACCGGGACTAGCAGATCCCGAGCAGTACTTC. Its protein is CASSTPGLADPEQYF.

The chain combines TRBV7-9 with TRBJ2-2, with D maybe TRBD1 (5 bases). With 0 bases removed from V and 2 bases from J, the gap between germline ends came to 13 bases. This CDR3 is 17 amino acids long. Germline V gene sequence: CDR1 SEHNR, CDR2 FQNEAQ (reference sequence). The CDR3 is CASSLALGVKNTGELFF. The CDR3 coding sequence is TGTGCCAGCAGCTTAGCGTTAGGGGTAAAAAACACCGGGGAGCTGTTTTTT.

The chain couples TRBV28 to TRBJ1-2; D might be TRBD1 (6 bases). V lost 3 bases and J 0 bases, leaving 8 bases between the germline ends. The CDR3 spans 14 residues. Germline CDR1 MDHEN, CDR2 SYDVKM. In DNA form, the CDR3 reads TGTGCCAGCAGTTTGGGACACACTAACTATGGCTACACCTTC. This encodes CASSLGHTNYGYTF.

This chain connects TRBV5-1 to TRBJ2-5, with a tentative D call TRBD2 (5 bases). Judging by the DNA end, TRBJ2-7 fits better; the J call may be wrong. Germline lookup yields CDR1 SGHRS and CDR2 YFSETQ. CDR3 length: 14 amino acids. CDR3 sequence (DNA): TGCGCCAGCAGCTTGGTTAGCGATCCCTACGAGCAGTACTTC. Encoded protein: CASSLVSDPYEQYF.

J is TRBJ2-7 and V is TRBV11-2; 7 nucleotides align to TRBD1. The CDR3 covers 14 residues. The V segment lost 3 bases and the J segment 1 base; nucleotides outside the gene matches: 3. CDR1 is SGHAT, CDR2 FQNNGV, per germline. CDR3 protein: CASSFPGQSYEQYF. The DNA for the CDR3 is TGTGCCAGCAGCTTTCCGGGACAGTCCTACGAGCAGTACTTC. The full variable domain, its missing parts supplied by reference TRBV11-2 and TRBJ2-7, is EAGVAQSPRYKIIEKRQSVAFWCNPISGHATLYWYQQILGQGPKLLIQFQNNGVVDDSQLPKDRFSAERLKGVDSTLKIQPAKLEDSAVYLCASSFPGQSYEQYFGPGTRLTVT.

In its sample, this clone was seen a few times. The gene calls are TRBV7-9 and TRBJ2-1; 8 positions match TRBD2. V was clipped by 4 bases and J by 8 bases; unmatched bases: 13. The length of the CDR3 is 16 residues. CDR1 SEHNR and CDR2 FQNEAQ come from the germline V gene (reference sequence). CDR3 region: CASSSPRSGSTDEQFF. The DNA of the CDR3 is TGTGCCAGCAGCTCCCCCAGGAGCGGGAGTACTGATGAGCAGTTCTTC. The variable domain in full, with the rest retrieved from reference TRBV7-9 and TRBJ2-1, is DTGVSQNPRHKITKRGQNVTFRCDPISEHNRLYWYRQTLGQGPEFLTYFQNEAQLEKSRLLSDRFSAERPKGSFSTLEIQRTEQGDSAMYLCASSSPRSGSTDEQFFGPGTRLTVL.

The chain joins TRBV6-1 to TRBJ2-1, with D tentatively TRBD1 (5 bases). This CDR3 has 13 residues. Trimming removed 7 bases from V and 4 bases from J, with 11 bases in between. Germline-derived CDR1 and CDR2 are MNHNS and SASEGT. CDR3 DNA sequence: TGTGCCAGCACGGCAGGGAATTACAATGAGCAGTTCTTC. Amino acid sequence: CASTAGNYNEQFF.

J is TRBJ2-2 and V is TRBV2; D unclear. The V and J ends lost 4 bases and 2 bases respectively, with 8 bases between them. This CDR3 has 14 amino acids. Germline assignment: CDR1 SNHLY and CDR2 FYNNEI. CDR3 in amino acids: CASSGAVNTGELFF. The DNA of the CDR3 is TGTGCCAGCAGTGGGGCAGTAAACACCGGGGAGCTGTTTTTT. Using reference TRBV2 and TRBJ2-2 for the parts outside the CDR3, the full variable domain is EPEVTQTPSHQVTQMGQEVILRCVPISNHLYFYWYRQILGQKVEFLVSFYNNEISEKSEIFDDQFSVERPDGSNFTLKIRSTKLEDSAMYFCASSGAVNTGELFFGEGSRLTVL.

The chain links TRBV11-2 to TRBJ1-3; D is undetermined. This CDR3 has 14 residues. Trimming stripped 5 bases from V and 7 bases from J, with 15 bases between. Germline CDR1 SGHAT, CDR2 FQNNGV. Here the CDR3 DNA reads TGTGCCAGCAGCCCAAACCACGCGTTGAACACCATATATTTT. It codes for CASSPNHALNTIYF.

The CDR3 loop is CASPGGREETQYF. In DNA, the CDR3 is TGTGCCAGCCCGGGGGGCAGGGAAGAGACCCAGTACTTC. V is TRBV28 and J is TRBJ2-5; tentative D call: TRBD2 (7 bases). V gave up 8 bases and J gave up 3 bases, with 13 bases separating them. Germline CDR1 is MDHEN and CDR2 is SYDVKM. The CDR3 covers 13 residues. The variable domain in full, with the rest retrieved from reference TRBV28 and TRBJ2-5, is DVKVTQSSRYLVKRTGEKVFLECVQDMDHENMFWYRQDPGLGLRLIYFSYDVKMKEKGDIPEGYSVSREKKERFSLILESASTNQTSMYLCASPGGREETQYFGPGTRLLVL.

This chain joins TRBV6-4 and TRBJ2-3; TRBD2 matches at 16 bases. CDR1 MRHNA and CDR2 SNTAGT come from the germline V gene. This CDR3 is built from 17 residues. V shed 9 bases and J 4 bases; nucleotides not matched to a gene: 10. For the CDR3, the DNA is TGTGCCAGACCGGGACTAGCGGGAGGGCGGCGCGCAGATACGCAGTATTTT. The encoded protein is CARPGLAGGRRADTQYF.

The gene calls are TRBV15 and TRBJ2-7; 7 nucleotides line up with TRBD2. Germline trimming cut 5 bases from V and 2 bases from J; bases unmatched to any gene: 9. CDR1 and CDR2 (germline): LNHNV, YYDKDF (reference sequence). This CDR3 is built from 15 residues. The CDR3 DNA reads as TGTGCCACCAGCCCCCGGGGAGGGGCCGCCTACGAGCAGTACTTC. As protein: CATSPRGGAAYEQYF. Looking up the rest from reference TRBV15 and TRBJ2-7 gives the full variable domain: DAMVIQNPRYQVTQFGKPVTLSCSQTLNHNVMYWYQQKSSQAPKLLFHYYDKDFNNEADTPDNFQSRRPNTSFCFLDIRSPGLGDTAMYLCATSPRGGAAYEQYFGPGTRLTVT.

This clone was found once. V and J are TRBV19 and TRBJ2-7; possible D gene TRBD2, 6 bases. The V end was cut by 5 bases, the J end by 0 bases, with 11 bases between. Per germline, CDR1 LNHDA and CDR2 SQIVND (reference sequence). The CDR3 spans 14 residues. CDR3 in amino acids: CASSVASASYEQYF. CDR3 bases: TGTGCCAGTAGTGTGGCTAGCGCCTCCTACGAGCAGTACTTC.

The gene calls are TRBV11-2 and TRBJ2-7; TRBD2 matches at 7 bases. Trimming cost V 4 bases and J 7 bases; bases outside gene matches: 13. This CDR3 is built from 15 residues. Germline CDR1 is SGHAT and CDR2 is FQNNGV. CDR3 sequence reads: CASSSGEFRGEEQYF. CDR3 bases: TGTGCCAGCAGCTCAGGAGAGTTCCGGGGGGAAGAGCAGTACTTC.

CDR3 nucleotide sequence: TGTGCCATCAGTAAAAGCATCTTTAACTATGGCTACACCTTC. Translated, it gives CAISKSIFNYGYTF. The chain couples TRBV10-3 to TRBJ1-2; D gene uncertain. CDR3 length: 14 residues. Trimming left V 5 bases short and J 1 base short, with 11 bases between. Germline CDR1 and CDR2: ENHRY and SYGVKD.

The genes are TRBV5-4 and TRBJ2-7; TRBD2 matches 7 bases. Per the germline V gene, CDR1 is SGHNT and CDR2 is YYREEE (reference sequence). CDR3 length: 16 residues. V shed 4 bases, J shed 2 bases, and the junction held 12 bases outside the gene matches. The CDR3 DNA reads as TGTGCCAGCAGCCCTAATTTACTAAGCGGGACCTACGAGCAGTACTTC. Its translation: CASSPNLLSGTYEQYF.

This rearrangement joins TRBV10-3 to TRBJ2-7, with 14 bases fitting TRBD2. Germline-derived CDR1 and CDR2 are ENHRY and SYGVKD. With V trimmed by 8 bases and J by 6 bases, 3 bases remained unmatched. The CDR3 is made up of 13 amino acids. For the CDR3, the DNA is TGTGCCATCGGGACTAGCGGGAGAGGCGAGCAGTACTTC. As protein: CAIGTSGRGEQYF.

This chain joins TRBV9 and TRBJ1-3; no clear D. V was clipped by 0 bases and J by 4 bases, with 8 bases between them. CDR3 size: 14 residues. Germline V CDR1 and CDR2: SGDLS, YYNGEE. The CDR3 bases are TGTGCCAGCAGCGTAGCCGGGTGGGGAAACACCATATATTTT. Translation: CASSVAGWGNTIYF.